This T cell receptor (beta chain) comes out of a study of blood T cell repertoires in COVID-19. At the level of the study: Sites across the United States, Italy and Spain contributed samples from acute and convalescent COVID-19. Sample material is recorded as cDNA or gDNA derived from T cells, B-cell-depleted T cells, or PBMCs.

Germline CDR1 and CDR2: SGHNT and YYREEE (reference sequence). CDR3 length: 17 residues. Unmatched junction bases numbered 11, after V lost 4 bases and J lost 0 bases. Original methodology: Amplified reference gene primers provided the basis for estimating nucleated cell counts. TCRdb's copy holds only in-frame clones and misses some; the assay was immunoSEQ multiplex PCR. V and J calls plus clone size are reproduced from that table; the DNA served to infer D and trimming. Of more than 100,000 clones listed, around 87% were seen once; the top ten hold 2% to 2.5%. The sequencing input was peripheral blood. This TCR came from a man in his fifties with active COVID-19. The rearrangement joins TRBV5-4 to TRBJ1-2; 8 bases match TRBD1. CDR3 residues: CASSTIQGVESNYGYTF. The DNA for the CDR3 is TGTGCCAGCAGCACAATACAGGGGGTGGAATCTAACTATGGCTACACCTTC.